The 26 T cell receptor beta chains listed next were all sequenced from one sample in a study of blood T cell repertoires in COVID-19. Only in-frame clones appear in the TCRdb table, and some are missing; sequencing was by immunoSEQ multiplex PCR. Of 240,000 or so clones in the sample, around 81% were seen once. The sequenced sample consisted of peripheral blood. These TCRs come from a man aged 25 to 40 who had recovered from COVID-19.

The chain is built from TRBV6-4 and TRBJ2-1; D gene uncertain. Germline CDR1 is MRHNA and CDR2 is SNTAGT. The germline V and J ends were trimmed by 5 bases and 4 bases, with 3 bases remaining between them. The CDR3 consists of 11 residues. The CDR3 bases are TGTGCCAGCAGTCGTTACAATGAGCAGTTCTTC. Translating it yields CASSRYNEQFF.

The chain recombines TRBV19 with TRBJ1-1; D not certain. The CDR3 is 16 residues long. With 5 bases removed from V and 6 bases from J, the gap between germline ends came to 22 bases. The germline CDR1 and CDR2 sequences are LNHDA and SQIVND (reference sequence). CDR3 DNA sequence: TGTGCCAGTAGTTCTGGGATGGCGCAAACTAGCCCTGAAGCTTTCTTT. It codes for CASSSGMAQTSPEAFF.

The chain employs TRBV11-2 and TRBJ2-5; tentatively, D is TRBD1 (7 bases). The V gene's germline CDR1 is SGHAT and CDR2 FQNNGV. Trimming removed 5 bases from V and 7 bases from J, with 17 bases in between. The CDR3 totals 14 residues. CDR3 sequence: CASSQGGRKVTQYF. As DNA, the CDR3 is TGTGCCAGCAGCCAGGGGGGCCGGAAGGTGACCCAGTACTTC.

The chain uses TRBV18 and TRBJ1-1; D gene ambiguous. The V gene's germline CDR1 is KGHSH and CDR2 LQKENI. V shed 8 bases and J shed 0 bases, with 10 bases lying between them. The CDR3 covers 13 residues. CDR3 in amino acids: CASTTTLNTEAFF. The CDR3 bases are TGTGCCAGCACAACGACACTGAACACTGAAGCTTTCTTT.

CDR3: CASSLGSGGTDTQYF. The CDR3 DNA is TGCGCCAGCAGCTTGGGTAGCGGGGGAACAGATACGCAGTATTTT. J is TRBJ2-3 and V is TRBV5-1, with 9 nucleotides matching TRBD2. Germline-derived CDR1 and CDR2 are SGHRS and YFSETQ. The CDR3 is 15 residues long. The V segment lost 0 bases and the J segment 3 bases; nucleotides outside the gene matches: 2.

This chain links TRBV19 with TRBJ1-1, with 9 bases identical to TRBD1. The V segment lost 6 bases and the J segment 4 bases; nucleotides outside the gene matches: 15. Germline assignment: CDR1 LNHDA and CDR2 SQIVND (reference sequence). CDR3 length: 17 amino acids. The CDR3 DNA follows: TGTGCCAGTAGATTCGTCACAGGGGGCAAGGGACCCACTGAAGCTTTCTTT. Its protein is CASRFVTGGKGPTEAFF. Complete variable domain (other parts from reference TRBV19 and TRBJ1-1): DGGITQSPKYLFRKEGQNVTLSCEQNLNHDAMYWYRQDPGQGLRLIYYSQIVNDFQKGDIAEGYSVSREKKESFPLTVTSAQKNPTAFYLCASRFVTGGKGPTEAFFGQGTRLTVV.

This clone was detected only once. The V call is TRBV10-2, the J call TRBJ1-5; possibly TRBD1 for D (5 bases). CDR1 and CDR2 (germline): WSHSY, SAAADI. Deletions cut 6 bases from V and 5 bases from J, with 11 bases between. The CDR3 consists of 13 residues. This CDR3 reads CASRGRVDQPQHF. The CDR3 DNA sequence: TGCGCCAGCAGAGGCAGGGTAGATCAGCCCCAGCATTTT.

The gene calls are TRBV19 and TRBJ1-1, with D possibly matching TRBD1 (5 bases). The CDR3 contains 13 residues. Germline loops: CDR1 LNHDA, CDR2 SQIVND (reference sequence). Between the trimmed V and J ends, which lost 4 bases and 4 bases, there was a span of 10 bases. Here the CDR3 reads CASSTGFGTEAFF. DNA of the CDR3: TGTGCCAGTAGTACAGGGTTTGGCACTGAAGCTTTCTTT.

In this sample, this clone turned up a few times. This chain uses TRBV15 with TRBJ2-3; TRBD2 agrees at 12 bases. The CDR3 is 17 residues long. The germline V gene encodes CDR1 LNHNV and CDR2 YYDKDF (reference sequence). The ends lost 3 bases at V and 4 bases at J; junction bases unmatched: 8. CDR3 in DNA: TGTGCCACCAGCAGTTCTAGCGGGGGGGCCGTCGCAGATACGCAGTATTTT. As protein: CATSSSSGGAVADTQYF. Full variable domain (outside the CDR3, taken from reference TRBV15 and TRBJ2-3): DAMVIQNPRYQVTQFGKPVTLSCSQTLNHNVMYWYQQKSSQAPKLLFHYYDKDFNNEADTPDNFQSRRPNTSFCFLDIRSPGLGDTAMYLCATSSSSGGAVADTQYFGPGTRLTVL.

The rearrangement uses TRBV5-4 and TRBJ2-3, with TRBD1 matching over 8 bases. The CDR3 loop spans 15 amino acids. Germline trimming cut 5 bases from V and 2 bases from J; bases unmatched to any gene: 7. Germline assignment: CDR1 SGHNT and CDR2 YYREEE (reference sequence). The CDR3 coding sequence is TGTGCCAGCAGTGAGGACAGGGAGCACACAGATACGCAGTATTTT. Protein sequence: CASSEDREHTDTQYF.

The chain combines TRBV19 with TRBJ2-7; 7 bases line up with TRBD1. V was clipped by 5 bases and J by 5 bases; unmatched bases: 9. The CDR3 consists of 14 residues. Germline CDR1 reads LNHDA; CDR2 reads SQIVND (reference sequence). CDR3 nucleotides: TGTGCCAGTAGTCCGAAGGGGACAGCCCACGAGCAGTACTTC. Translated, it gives CASSPKGTAHEQYF.

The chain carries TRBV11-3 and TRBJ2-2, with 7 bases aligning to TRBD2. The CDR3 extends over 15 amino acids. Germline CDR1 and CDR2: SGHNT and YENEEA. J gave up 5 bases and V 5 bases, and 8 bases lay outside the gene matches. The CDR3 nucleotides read TGTGCCAGCAGCCCCTGGGGGGGGAATACCGGGGAGCTGTTTTTT. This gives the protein CASSPWGGNTGELFF. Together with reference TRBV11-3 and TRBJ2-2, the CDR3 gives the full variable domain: EAGVVQSPRYKIIEKKQPVAFWCNPISGHNTLYWYLQNLGQGPELLIRYENEEAVDDSQLPKDRFSAERLKGVDSTLKIQPAELGDSAVYLCASSPWGGNTGELFFGEGSRLTVL.

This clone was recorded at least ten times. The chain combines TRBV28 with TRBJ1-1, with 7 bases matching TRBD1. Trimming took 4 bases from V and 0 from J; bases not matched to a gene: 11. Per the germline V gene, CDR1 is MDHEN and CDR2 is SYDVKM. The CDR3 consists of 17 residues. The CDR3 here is CASSSNPGQTMNTEAFF. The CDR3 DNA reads TGTGCCAGCAGTTCGAATCCGGGACAGACTATGAACACTGAAGCTTTCTTT.

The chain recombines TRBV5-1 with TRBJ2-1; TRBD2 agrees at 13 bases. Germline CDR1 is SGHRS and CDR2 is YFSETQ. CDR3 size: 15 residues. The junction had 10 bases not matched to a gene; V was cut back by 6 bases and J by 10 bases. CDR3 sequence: CASTTSGGALVEQFF. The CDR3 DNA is TGCGCCAGCACCACTAGCGGGGGGGCCCTGGTAGAGCAGTTCTTC. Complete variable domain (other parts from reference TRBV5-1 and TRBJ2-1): KAGVTQTPRYLIKTRGQQVTLSCSPISGHRSVSWYQQTPGQGLQFLFEYFSETQRNKGNFPGRFSGRQFSNSRSEMNVSTLELGDSALYLCASTTSGGALVEQFFGPGTRLTVL.

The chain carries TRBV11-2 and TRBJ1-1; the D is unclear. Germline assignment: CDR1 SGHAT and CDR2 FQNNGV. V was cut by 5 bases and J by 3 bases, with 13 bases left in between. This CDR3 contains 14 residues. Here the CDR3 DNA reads TGTGCCAGCAGCCCACCGACGGGGTACACTGAAGCTTTCTTT. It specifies CASSPPTGYTEAFF.

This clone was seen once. For the CDR3, the DNA is TGTGCCAGTAGTGGGGGACAGGGGGACAATCAGCCCCAGCATTTT. Amino acids: CASSGGQGDNQPQHF. The V and J genes are TRBV19 and TRBJ1-5; 11 bases match TRBD1. Germline CDR1 reads LNHDA; CDR2 reads SQIVND (reference sequence). J gave up 3 bases and V 5 bases, and 3 bases lay outside the gene matches. CDR3 size: 15 residues.

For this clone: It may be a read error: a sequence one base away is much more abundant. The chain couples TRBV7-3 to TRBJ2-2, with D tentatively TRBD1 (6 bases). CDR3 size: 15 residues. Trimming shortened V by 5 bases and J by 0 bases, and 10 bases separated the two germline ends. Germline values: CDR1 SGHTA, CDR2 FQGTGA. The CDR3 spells CASSPTGANTGELFF. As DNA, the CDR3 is TGTGCCAGCAGCCCGACAGGCGCGAACACCGGGGAGCTGTTTTTT.

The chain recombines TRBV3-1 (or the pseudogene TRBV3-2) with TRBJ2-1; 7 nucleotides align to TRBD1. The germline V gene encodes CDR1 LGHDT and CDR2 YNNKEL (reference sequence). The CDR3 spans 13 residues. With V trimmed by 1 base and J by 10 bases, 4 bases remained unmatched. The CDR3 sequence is CASSQAGGREQFF. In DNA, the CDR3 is TGTGCCAGCAGCCAAGCAGGGGGTCGGGAGCAGTTCTTC.

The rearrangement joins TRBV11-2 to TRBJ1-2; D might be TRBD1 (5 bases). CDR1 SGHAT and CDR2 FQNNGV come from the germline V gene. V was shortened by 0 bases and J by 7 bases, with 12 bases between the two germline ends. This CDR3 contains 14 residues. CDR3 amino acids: CASSLDLAGGGYTF. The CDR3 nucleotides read TGTGCCAGCAGCTTAGATCTTGCGGGGGGTGGCTACACCTTC.

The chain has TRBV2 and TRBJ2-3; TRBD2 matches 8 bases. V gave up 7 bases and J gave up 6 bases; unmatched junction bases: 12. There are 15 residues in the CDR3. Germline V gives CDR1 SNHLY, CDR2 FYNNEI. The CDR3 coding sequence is TGTGCCAGCATAGGGTCCGGGGGGGCCGTGGATACGCAGTATTTT. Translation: CASIGSGGAVDTQYF. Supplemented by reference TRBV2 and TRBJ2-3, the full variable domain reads EPEVTQTPSHQVTQMGQEVILRCVPISNHLYFYWYRQILGQKVEFLVSFYNNEISEKSEIFDDQFSVERPDGSNFTLKIRSTKLEDSAMYFCASIGSGGAVDTQYFGPGTRLTVL.

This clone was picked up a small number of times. CDR3 residues: CASGEVNTGELFF. In DNA form, the CDR3 reads TGCGCCAGCGGCGAGGTGAACACCGGGGAGCTGTTTTTT. The rearrangement joins TRBV10-1 to TRBJ2-2, with D hard to call. CDR3 size: 13 residues. Germline V gene sequence: CDR1 WNHNN, CDR2 SYGVQD (reference sequence). Trimming shortened V by 8 bases and J by 1 base, and 8 bases separated the two germline ends.

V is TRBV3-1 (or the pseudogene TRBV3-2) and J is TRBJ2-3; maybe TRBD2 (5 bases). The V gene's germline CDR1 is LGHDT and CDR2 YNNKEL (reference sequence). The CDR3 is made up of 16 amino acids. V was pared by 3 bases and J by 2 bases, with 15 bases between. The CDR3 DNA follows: TGTGCCAGCAGCCATGGGCTAGCCTTGGTCACAGATACGCAGTATTTT. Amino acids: CASSHGLALVTDTQYF.

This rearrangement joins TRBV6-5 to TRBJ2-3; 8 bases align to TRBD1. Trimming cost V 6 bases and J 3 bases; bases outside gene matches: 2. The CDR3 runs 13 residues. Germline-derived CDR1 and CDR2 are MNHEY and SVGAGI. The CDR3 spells CASRTGVTDTQYF. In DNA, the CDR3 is TGTGCCAGCAGGACAGGGGTGACAGATACGCAGTATTTT.

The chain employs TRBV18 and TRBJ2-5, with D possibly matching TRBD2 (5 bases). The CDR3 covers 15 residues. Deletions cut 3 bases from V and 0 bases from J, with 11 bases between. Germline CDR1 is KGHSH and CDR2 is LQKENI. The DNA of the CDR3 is TGTGCCAGCTCACCCCGGGGAGCGAACCAAGAGACCCAGTACTTC. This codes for CASSPRGANQETQYF.

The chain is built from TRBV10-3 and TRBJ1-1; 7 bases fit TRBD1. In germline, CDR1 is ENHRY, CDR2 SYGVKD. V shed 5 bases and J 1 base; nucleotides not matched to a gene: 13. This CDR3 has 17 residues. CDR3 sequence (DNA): TGTGCCATCAGTACTAGGGACAGCTGGAAAGGGAACACTGAAGCTTTCTTT. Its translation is CAISTRDSWKGNTEAFF.

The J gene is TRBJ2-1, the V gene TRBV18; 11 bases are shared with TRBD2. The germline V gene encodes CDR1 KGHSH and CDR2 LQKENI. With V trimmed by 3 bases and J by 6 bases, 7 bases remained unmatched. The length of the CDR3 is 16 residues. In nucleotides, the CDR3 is TGTGCCAGCTCACCCAAAATTAGCGGGGGGGCCAATGAGCAGTTCTTC. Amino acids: CASSPKISGGANEQFF.